The 5 T cell receptor beta chains listed next were all sequenced from one sample in a study of T cell responses to AZD1222 COVID-19 vaccine. The data were produced by immunoSEQ multiplex PCR, yet TCRdb's version contains in-frame clones alone and is incomplete. The sample has approximately 150,000 clones; approximately 86% are singletons. The sample was peripheral blood, taken 28 days after the second dose of the MenACWY control vaccine. The origin of the receptors is an adult who received the MenACWY meningococcal vaccine as a control.

The rearrangement joins TRBV24-1 to TRBJ1-2, with D hard to call. The CDR3 extends over 14 amino acids. Germline CDR1 reads KGHDR; CDR2 reads SFDVKD. Trimming stripped 3 bases from V and 8 bases from J, with 15 bases between. CDR3 amino acids: CATSDPTGLRGYTF. The CDR3, as DNA: TGTGCCACCAGTGATCCTACCGGGTTAAGGGGCTACACCTTC.

This chain links TRBV5-4 with TRBJ1-1; D unclear. With 4 bases removed from V and 0 bases from J, the gap between germline ends came to 10 bases. Germline values: CDR1 SGHNT, CDR2 YYREEE (reference sequence). The CDR3 has 14 amino acids. DNA for the CDR3: TGTGCCAGCAGCGAAGGACTGATGAACACTGAAGCTTTCTTT. Protein: CASSEGLMNTEAFF.

The V gene is TRBV5-8, the J gene TRBJ2-2; D gene ambiguous. CDR3 size: 13 residues. V was cut by 0 bases and J by 5 bases, with 5 bases left in between. The germline gives CDR1 SGHTS, CDR2 YDEGEE. This CDR3 is CASSLVGTGELFF. The CDR3 nucleotides read TGTGCCAGCAGCTTGGTGGGGACCGGGGAGCTGTTTTTT.

The V gene is TRBV6-2 or TRBV6-3, the J gene TRBJ1-1; D is ambiguous. The CDR3 is 14 amino acids. CDR1 and CDR2 from the germline V gene are MNHEY and SVGEGT. Trimming removed 0 bases at V and 6 bases at J, with 11 bases between. The CDR3 reads CASSYSSMGAEAFF. CDR3 sequence (DNA): TGTGCCAGCAGTTACTCGAGTATGGGAGCTGAAGCTTTCTTT.

As DNA, the CDR3 is TGTGCCAGCAGCTTGGACAGGGCTCTAAATACGCAGTATTTT. Protein: CASSLDRALNTQYF. The V and J genes are TRBV5-6 and TRBJ2-3, with a tentative D call TRBD1 (6 bases). Per germline, CDR1 SGHDT and CDR2 YYEEEE. The CDR3 length is 14 residues. The V end was cut by 0 bases, the J end by 7 bases, with 12 bases between.